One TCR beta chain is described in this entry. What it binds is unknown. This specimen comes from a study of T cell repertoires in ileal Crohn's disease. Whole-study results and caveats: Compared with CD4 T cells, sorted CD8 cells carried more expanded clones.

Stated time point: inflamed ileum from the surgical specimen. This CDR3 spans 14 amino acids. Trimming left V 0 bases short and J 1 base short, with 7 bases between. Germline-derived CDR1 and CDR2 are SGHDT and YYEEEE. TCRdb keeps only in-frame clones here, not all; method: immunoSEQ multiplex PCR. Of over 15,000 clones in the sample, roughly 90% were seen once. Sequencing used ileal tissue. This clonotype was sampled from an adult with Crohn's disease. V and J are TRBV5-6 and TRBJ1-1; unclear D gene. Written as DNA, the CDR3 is TGTGCCAGCAGCTTGGTGCAGAGGAACACTGAAGCTTTCTTT. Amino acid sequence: CASSLVQRNTEAFF.